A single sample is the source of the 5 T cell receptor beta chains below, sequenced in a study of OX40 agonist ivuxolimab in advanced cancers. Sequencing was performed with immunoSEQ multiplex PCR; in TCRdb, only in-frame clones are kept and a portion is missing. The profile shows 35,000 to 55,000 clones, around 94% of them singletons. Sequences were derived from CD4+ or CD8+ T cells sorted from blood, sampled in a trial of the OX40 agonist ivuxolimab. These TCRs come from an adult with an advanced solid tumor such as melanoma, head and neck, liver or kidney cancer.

In nucleotides, the CDR3 is TGTGCCAGCAGCCCTGTAGCGGGAGGGCCGGTAGAGACCCAGTACTTC. This codes for CASSPVAGGPVETQYF. The rearrangement uses TRBV11-3 and TRBJ2-5; 11 bases match TRBD2. The CDR3 is 16 amino acids. CDR1 and CDR2 from the germline V gene are SGHNT and YENEEA. With 5 bases clipped from V and 4 bases from J, the junction kept 9 bases outside the gene matches.

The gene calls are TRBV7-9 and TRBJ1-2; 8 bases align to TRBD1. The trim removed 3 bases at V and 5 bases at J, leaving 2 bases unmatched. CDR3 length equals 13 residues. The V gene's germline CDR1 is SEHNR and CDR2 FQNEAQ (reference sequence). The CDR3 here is CASSFGQGYGYTF. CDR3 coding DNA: TGTGCCAGCAGCTTCGGACAGGGTTATGGCTACACCTTC.

The CDR3 region is CASSIPGVSSGANVLTF. DNA for the CDR3: TGTGCCAGTAGTATTCCGGGGGTCAGCTCTGGGGCCAACGTCCTGACTTTC. V gene TRBV19 combines with J gene TRBJ2-6, with D perhaps matching TRBD2 (6 bases). The ends were cut back, 3 bases at V and 0 bases at J, with 12 bases in the middle. CDR1 LNHDA and CDR2 SQIVND come from the germline V gene (reference sequence). This CDR3 is 17 amino acids long.

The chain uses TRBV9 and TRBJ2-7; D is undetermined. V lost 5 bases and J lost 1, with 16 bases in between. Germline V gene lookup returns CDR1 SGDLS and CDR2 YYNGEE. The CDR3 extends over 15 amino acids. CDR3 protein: CASSSDDRYSYEQYF. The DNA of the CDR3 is TGTGCCAGCAGTTCTGACGATCGGTATTCCTACGAGCAGTACTTC.

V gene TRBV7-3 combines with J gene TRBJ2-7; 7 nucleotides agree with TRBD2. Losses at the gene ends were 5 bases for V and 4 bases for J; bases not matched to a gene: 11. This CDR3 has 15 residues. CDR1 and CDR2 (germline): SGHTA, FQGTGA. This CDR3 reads CASSLLGGSVYEQYF. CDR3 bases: TGTGCCAGCAGCCTCCTCGGCGGGAGTGTGTACGAGCAGTACTTC.